Below, 3 T cell receptor beta chains from the same sample are listed, as sequenced in a study of T-cell memory formation after mild COVID-19. MiXCR was run by TCRdb on the 5' RACE reads, yielding one entry per CDR3 protein. The sample lists 500,000 to 650,000 distinct CDR3 sequences, about 20% seen once, with about 8.4% in the top ten. Source material: PBMCs or a T cell subset sorted from them (not recorded which). Receptors originate from an adult woman who had mild COVID-19 (a few samples of this study predate the infection). Cell type and time point are not known.

This clonotype was seen a few times. The chain links TRBV30 to TRBJ2-1; D is possibly TRBD2 (7 bases). CDR1 is GTSNPN, CDR2 SVGIG, per germline (reference sequence). V lost 5 bases to trimming and J lost 4 bases, with 21 bases between them. This CDR3 has 16 residues. In DNA, the CDR3 is TGTGCCTGGGGTCCAGCACGGGGGGCACGGTACAATGAGCAGTTCTTC. Its protein product is CAWGPARGARYNEQFF.

As for this clonotype: The junction departs from germline at one end; a sequencing error may be responsible. This rearrangement joins TRBV29-1 to TRBJ1-2; no firm D call. Germline values: CDR1 SQVTM, CDR2 ANQGSEA. The CDR3 spans 13 residues. For the CDR3, the DNA is TGCAGCGTGGAAGGAGGGAGGGACTATGGCTACACCTTC. This sequence encodes CSVEGGRDYGYTF.

The chain is built from TRBV5-1 and TRBJ1-1, with 10 bases lining up with TRBD1. V trimming: 6 bases; J trimming: 3 bases; junction bases outside the gene matches: 8. The CDR3 runs 15 residues. Germline CDR1 is SGHRS and CDR2 is YFSETQ. Here the CDR3 reads CASTRDRGGDTEAFF. CDR3 DNA sequence: TGCGCCAGCACCAGGGACAGGGGAGGGGACACTGAAGCTTTCTTT.